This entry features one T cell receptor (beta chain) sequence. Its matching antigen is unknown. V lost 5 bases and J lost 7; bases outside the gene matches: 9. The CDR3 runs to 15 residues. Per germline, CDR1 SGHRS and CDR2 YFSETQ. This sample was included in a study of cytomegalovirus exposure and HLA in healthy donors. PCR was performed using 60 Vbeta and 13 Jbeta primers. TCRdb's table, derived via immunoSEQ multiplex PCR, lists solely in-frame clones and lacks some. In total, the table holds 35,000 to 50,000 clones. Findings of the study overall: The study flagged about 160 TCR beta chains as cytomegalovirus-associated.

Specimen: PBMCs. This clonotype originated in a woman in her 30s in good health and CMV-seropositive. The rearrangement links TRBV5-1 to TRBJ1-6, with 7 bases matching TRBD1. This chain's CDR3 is CASRASGQLNSPLHF. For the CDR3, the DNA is TGCGCCAGCAGGGCTTCGGGACAGCTAAATTCACCCCTCCACTTT.